Listed below are T cell receptor beta chains from one sample, sequenced in a study of T cell responses to AZD1222 COVID-19 vaccine. Measured with immunoSEQ multiplex PCR; TCRdb has only the in-frame clones, and not every one. The sample records fewer than 120,000 clones, 92% being singletons. Source: peripheral blood, taken 28 days after the second AZD1222 dose. These receptors were taken from an adult who received the AZD1222 COVID-19 vaccine. Both conserved end residues are part of each CDR3. D genes are given only for firm matches. Only some rows state a clone size, as once, few, many or a class for expanded clones.

TRBJ2-5 TRBV27 TRBD1 once TGTGCCAGCAGTCCAACGACAGGACAGGTGGTTAAAGAGACCCAGTACTTC CASSPTTGQVVKETQYF
TRBJ1-1 TRBV19 - - TGTGCCAGTAGTATCAACCCAGGTCCCAACACTGAAGCTTTCTTT CASSINPGPNTEAFF
TRBJ1-5 TRBV7-9 - - TGTGCCAGCAGCCTCCGCGGAGGAATCCAGCATTTT CASSLRGGIQHF
TRBJ2-1 TRBV3-1/TRBV3-2 TRBD2 - TGTGCCGTAACCGGGACTAGCGGGGGGAGGGATGAGCAGTTCTTC CAVTGTSGGRDEQFF
TRBJ2-7 TRBV3-1/TRBV3-2 - - TGTGCCAGCAGCCAAGTTAACGAGCAGTACTTC CASSQVNEQYF
TRBJ1-5 TRBV12-3/TRBV12-4 - - TGTGCCAGCAGTTACGGTCAGCCCCAGCATTTT CASSYGQPQHF
TRBJ2-1 TRBV12-3/TRBV12-4 - - TGTGCCAGCAGTACCGGACAGCACAATGAGCAGTTCTTC CASSTGQHNEQFF
TRBJ1-6 TRBV2 - - TGTGCCAGCAGACCCCTTGGAACCGTTAATTCACCCCTCCACTTT CASRPLGTVNSPLHF
TRBJ1-2 TRBV2 - - TGTGCCAGCAGTGGGGGCGTGGGAGTGCAGTTACTTGGTGGCTACACCTTC CASSGGVGVQLLGGYTF
TRBJ1-5 TRBV7-2 - - TGTGCCAGCAGCTTGGGTCAGAGCAATCAGCCCCAGCATTTT CASSLGQSNQPQHF
TRBJ2-1 TRBV6-5 - - TGTGCCAGCAGCGTTACAGGATCCTACAATGAGCAGTTCTTC CASSVTGSYNEQFF
TRBJ2-7 TRBV6-5 TRBD1 - TGTGCCAGCAGACCAGACGACAGGGAACCCTACGAGCAGTACTTC CASRPDDREPYEQYF
TRBJ2-3 TRBV7-2 TRBD1 - TGTGCCAGCAGCTTAGTGAGGGGGCAAGGTACGCAGTATTTT CASSLVRGQGTQYF
TRBJ2-3 TRBV3-1/TRBV3-2 - - TGTGCCAGCAGGAGGGGGAATACAGATACGCAGTATTTT CASRRGNTDTQYF
TRBJ1-2 TRBV5-6 TRBD1 - TGTGCCAGCAGCCCCGGGACAGGGTTCTATGGCTACACCTTC CASSPGTGFYGYTF
TRBJ2-2 TRBV11-2 TRBD1 - TGTGCCAGCAGCACCCCTCGGACAGGGAAGTGGACCGGGGAGCTGTTTTTT CASSTPRTGKWTGELFF
TRBJ2-3 TRBV4-3 TRBD2 once TGCGCCAGCAGCCAAGGGGGGACTAGCGGCACAGATACGCAGTATTTT CASSQGGTSGTDTQYF
TRBJ2-7 TRBV19 - - TGTGCCAGTAGTATCGTAAGGGACTACGAGCAGTACTTC CASSIVRDYEQYF
TRBJ2-7 TRBV3-1/TRBV3-2 TRBD1 - TGTGCCAGCAGCCAAGGGACAGGGGCCTACGAGCAGTACTTC CASSQGTGAYEQYF
TRBJ2-1 TRBV24-1 TRBD1 once TGTGCCACCAGTGACCCCGGACAGGGGATTGGGAATGAGCAGTTCTTC CATSDPGQGIGNEQFF
TRBJ1-2 TRBV25-1 - - TGTGCCAGCAGTGAAGGGGGAAACTATGGCTACACCTTC CASSEGGNYGYTF
TRBJ2-3 TRBV19 - once TGTGCCAGTAGTAGGGGGCCGAGGACAGATACGCAGTATTTT CASSRGPRTDTQYF
TRBJ2-1 TRBV25-1 TRBD1 - TGTGCCAGCAGTGAGGGGGACAGGGTTGGCAATGAGCAGTTCTTC CASSEGDRVGNEQFF
TRBJ2-7 TRBV5-1 TRBD1 - TGCGCCAGCAGCTTGGAGACGGGACAGGGGGCCGGGTACGAGCAGTACTTC CASSLETGQGAGYEQYF
TRBJ1-4 TRBV29-1 TRBD1 - TGCAGCGTCGCCGGGACAGGGAATGAAAAACTGTTTTTT CSVAGTGNEKLFF
TRBJ1-3 TRBV3-1/TRBV3-2 - - TGTGCCAGCAGCCAAGAACCGGGAAACACCATATATTTT CASSQEPGNTIYF
TRBJ2-3 TRBV3-1/TRBV3-2 - once TGTGCCAGCAGCCTAGGGGATACGCAGTATTTT CASSLGDTQYF
TRBJ1-6 TRBV4-1 - - TGCGCCAGCGCCTACGGACGGTCCAGCGGTCCCTATAATTCACTCCTCCACTTT CASAYGRSSGPYNSLLHF
TRBJ2-2 TRBV27 TRBD1 - TGTGCCAGCAGCACAGGGGTGACCGGGGAGCTGTTTTTT CASSTGVTGELFF
TRBJ2-2 TRBV5-4 - - TGTGCCAGCAGCTTTTCCAGGAACACCGGGGAGCTGTTTTTT CASSFSRNTGELFF
TRBJ1-1 TRBV2 - few TGTGCCTCGACACTGATGAACACTGAAGCTTTCTTT CASTLMNTEAFF
TRBJ1-1 TRBV19 TRBD1 - TGTGCCAGTAGTAGGGACAGGCGGATGAACACTGAAGCTTTCTTT CASSRDRRMNTEAFF
TRBJ2-1 TRBV4-1 - few TGCGCCAGCAGCCAAGCGGTTAAAGGGGGACTCAGCTCCTACAATGAGCAGTTCTTC CASSQAVKGGLSSYNEQFF
TRBJ1-6 TRBV4-3 - - TGCGCCAGCAGCCAAGATGTAGGACAGAAAACGAGCTCCTATAATTCACCCCTCCACTTT CASSQDVGQKTSSYNSPLHF
TRBJ2-3 TRBV11-2 - - TGTGCCAGCAGCCCGTCCTTTAGGGTTGATACGCAGTATTTT CASSPSFRVDTQYF
TRBJ2-2 TRBV12-3/TRBV12-4 - - TGTGCCAGCAGGACAGGGAACACCGGGGAGCTGTTTTTT CASRTGNTGELFF
TRBJ2-1 TRBV5-1 - - TGCGCCAGCAGCTTGGGGGGGACACCATACAATGAGCAGTTCTTC CASSLGGTPYNEQFF
TRBJ1-4 TRBV6-4 TRBD1 - TGTGCCAGCAGTGAGTCGGACAGGGGAGGAAAACTGTTTTTT CASSESDRGGKLFF
TRBJ1-1 TRBV6-5 - - TGTGCCAGCAGGAAGAACACTGAAGCTTTCTTT CASRKNTEAFF
TRBJ2-1 TRBV7-2 - - TGTGCCAGCAGCCAGGGGTGGCAGTTCTTC CASSQGWQFF
TRBJ1-3 TRBV2 - few TGTGCCAGCAGTGCGACAAACCCGTCTGGAAACACCATATATTTT CASSATNPSGNTIYF
TRBJ1-1 TRBV18 - - TGTGCCAGCTCACCACCGTCAGAAACTGAAGCTTTCTTT CASSPPSETEAFF
TRBJ2-5 TRBV28 TRBD1 - TGTGCCAGCAGTTCGGACAGGACTCAAGAGACCCAGTACTTC CASSSDRTQETQYF